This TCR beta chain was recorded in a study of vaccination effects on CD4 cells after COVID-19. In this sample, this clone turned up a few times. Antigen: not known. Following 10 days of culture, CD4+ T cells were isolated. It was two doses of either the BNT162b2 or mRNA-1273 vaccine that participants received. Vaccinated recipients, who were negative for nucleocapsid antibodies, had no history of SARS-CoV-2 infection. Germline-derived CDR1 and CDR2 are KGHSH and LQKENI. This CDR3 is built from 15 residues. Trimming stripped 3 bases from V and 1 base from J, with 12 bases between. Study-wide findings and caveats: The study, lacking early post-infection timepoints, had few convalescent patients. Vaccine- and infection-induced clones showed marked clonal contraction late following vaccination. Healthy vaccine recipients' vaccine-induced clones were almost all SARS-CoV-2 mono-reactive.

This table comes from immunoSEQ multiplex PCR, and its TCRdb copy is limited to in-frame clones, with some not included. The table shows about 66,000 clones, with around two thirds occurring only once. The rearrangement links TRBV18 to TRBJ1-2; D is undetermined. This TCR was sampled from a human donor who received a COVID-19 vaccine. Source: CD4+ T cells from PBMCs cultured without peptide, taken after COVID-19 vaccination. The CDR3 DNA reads TGTGCCAGCTCACCGGCAACAGAAGTTAACTATGGCTACACCTTC. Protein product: CASSPATEVNYGYTF.